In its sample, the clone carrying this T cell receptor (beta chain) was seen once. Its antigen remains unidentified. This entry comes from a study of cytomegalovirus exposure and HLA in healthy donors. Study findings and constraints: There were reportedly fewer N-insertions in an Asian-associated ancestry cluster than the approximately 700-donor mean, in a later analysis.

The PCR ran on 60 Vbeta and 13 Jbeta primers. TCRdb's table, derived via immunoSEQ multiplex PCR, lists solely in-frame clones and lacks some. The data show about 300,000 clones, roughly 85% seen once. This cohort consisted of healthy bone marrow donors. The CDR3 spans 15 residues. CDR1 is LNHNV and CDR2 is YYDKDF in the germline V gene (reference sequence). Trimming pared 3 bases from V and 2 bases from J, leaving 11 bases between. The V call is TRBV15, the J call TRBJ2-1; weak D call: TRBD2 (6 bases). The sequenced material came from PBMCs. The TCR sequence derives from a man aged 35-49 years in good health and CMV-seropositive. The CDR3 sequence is CATSSGLTTYNEQFF. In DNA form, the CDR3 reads TGTGCCACCAGCAGCGGACTAACTACCTACAATGAGCAGTTCTTC.